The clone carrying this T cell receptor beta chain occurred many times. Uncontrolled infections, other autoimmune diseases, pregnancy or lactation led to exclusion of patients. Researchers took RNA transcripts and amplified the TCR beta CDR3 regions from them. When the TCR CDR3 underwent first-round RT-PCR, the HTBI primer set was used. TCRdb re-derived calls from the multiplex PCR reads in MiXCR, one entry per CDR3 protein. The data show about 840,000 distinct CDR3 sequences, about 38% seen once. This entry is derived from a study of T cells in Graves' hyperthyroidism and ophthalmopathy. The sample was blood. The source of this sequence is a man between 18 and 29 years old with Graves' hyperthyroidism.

CDR3 sequence: CASSLSAGERDQPQHF. The CDR3 DNA reads TGTGCCAGCAGCTTGTCAGCAGGGGAGCGGGATCAGCCCCAGCATTTT. The V gene is TRBV7-6, the J gene TRBJ1-5; a weak D match, TRBD1 (6 bases). This CDR3 region has 16 residues. The germline CDR1 and CDR2 sequences are SGHVS and FNYEAQ. The ends were cut back, 3 bases at V and 5 bases at J, with 17 bases in the middle.